This TCR beta chain came from a study of human T cells and chemical hapten exposure. Stated time point: pre-sensitization, week 0. Treatment described: therapeutic diphenylcyclopropenone sensitization with weekly scalp DPC. The CDR3 has 16 amino acids. Between the trimmed V and J ends, which lost 4 bases and 1 base, there was a span of 16 bases. This clonotype was picked up many times. TCRdb reanalysed the RACE reads using MiXCR and keeps one entry per CDR3 protein. The sample records about 270,000 distinct CDR3 sequences, around 7% being singletons. Here the sequenced sample was whole blood, taken in connection with sensitization to the hapten diphenylcyclopropenone (DPC). The chain links TRBV12-3 or TRBV12-4 to TRBJ1-1, with a weak D call TRBD1 (5 bases). This sequence originates from a man between 18 and 29 years old with alopecia areata. Some clones in this sample may be carry-over from other donors' samples. The CDR3 DNA is TGTGCCAGCAGTTCCAAAAAGGGGACGGAGAACACTGAAGCTTTCTTT. The encoded protein is CASSSKKGTENTEAFF.